This TCR beta chain was sequenced during a study of blood T cell repertoires in COVID-19. In the study overall: Samples taken during acute and convalescent COVID-19 were collected in the United States, Italy and Spain. The cDNA or gDNA used as material had been derived from T cells, B-cell-depleted T cells, or PBMCs.

Per the study methods: Estimates of nucleated cell counts were drawn from the amplification of reference gene primers. The table came from immunoSEQ multiplex PCR; TCRdb's copy has only in-frame clones and leaves some out. V, J and clone size reflect that table, while D and trimming were determined from the DNA. The sample includes some 110,000 clones, around four fifths seen only once; the top ten take roughly 7.9%. Per the germline V gene, CDR1 is SGHKS and CDR2 is YYEKEE (reference sequence). The ends lost 1 base at V and 3 bases at J; junction bases unmatched: 4. The CDR3 is 14 amino acids. This clone came up a few times.

V is TRBV5-5 and J is TRBJ2-7, with 7 bases lining up with TRBD1. The sequence was collected from a man between 65 and 85 years old with acute or convalescent COVID-19. The sequenced sample was peripheral blood. The DNA for the CDR3 is TGTGCCAGCAGCTTGAAACAGGGGAACTACGAGCAGTACTTC. Its protein product is CASSLKQGNYEQYF.